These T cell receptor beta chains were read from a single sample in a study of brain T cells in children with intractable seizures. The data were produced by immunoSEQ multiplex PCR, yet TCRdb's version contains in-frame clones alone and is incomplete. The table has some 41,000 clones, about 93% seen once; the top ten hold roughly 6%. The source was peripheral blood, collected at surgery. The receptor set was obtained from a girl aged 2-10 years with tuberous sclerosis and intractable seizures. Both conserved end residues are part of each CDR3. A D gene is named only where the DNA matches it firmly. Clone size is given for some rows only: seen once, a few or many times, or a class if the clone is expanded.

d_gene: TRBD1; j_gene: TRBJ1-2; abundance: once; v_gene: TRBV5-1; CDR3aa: CASSPGTGNGYTF; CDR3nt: TGCGCCAGCAGCCCCGGGACAGGTAATGGCTACACCTTC
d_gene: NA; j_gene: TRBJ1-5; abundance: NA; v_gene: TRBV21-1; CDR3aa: CASSKLGSKDQPQHF; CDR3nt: TGTGCCAGCAGCAAATTGGGTTCTAAAGATCAGCCCCAGCATTTT
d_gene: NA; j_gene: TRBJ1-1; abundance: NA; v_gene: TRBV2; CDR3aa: CASSVIETVNTEAFF; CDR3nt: TGTGCCAGCAGTGTCATTGAGACAGTGAACACTGAAGCTTTCTTT
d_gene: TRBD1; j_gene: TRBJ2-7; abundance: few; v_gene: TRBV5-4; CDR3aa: CASSLGQGYSYEQYF; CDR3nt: TGTGCCAGCAGCTTAGGACAGGGGTACTCCTACGAGCAGTACTTC
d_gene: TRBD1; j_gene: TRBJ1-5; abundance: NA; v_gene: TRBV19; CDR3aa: CASTSFGTDSNQPQHF; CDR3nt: TGTGCCAGTACCTCTTTCGGGACAGATAGCAATCAGCCCCAGCATTTT
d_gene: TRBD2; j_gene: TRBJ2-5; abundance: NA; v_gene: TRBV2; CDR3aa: CASSQAGGQETQYF; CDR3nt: TGTGCCAGCAGTCAAGCGGGGGGGCAAGAGACCCAGTACTTC
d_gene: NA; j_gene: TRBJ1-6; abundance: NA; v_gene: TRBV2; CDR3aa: CASSDSESYSPLHF; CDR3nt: TGTGCCAGCAGTGATTCAGAATCTTATTCACCCCTCCACTTT
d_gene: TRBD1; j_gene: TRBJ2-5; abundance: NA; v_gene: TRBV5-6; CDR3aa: CASSLTVGGGETQYF; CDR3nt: TGTGCCAGCAGCCTTACCGTAGGGGGCGGGGAGACCCAGTACTTC
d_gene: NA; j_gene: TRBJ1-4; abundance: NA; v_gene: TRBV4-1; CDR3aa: CASSQDRGVTRKLFF; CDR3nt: TGCGCCAGCAGCCAAGATCGGGGGGTAACTAGAAAACTGTTTTTT
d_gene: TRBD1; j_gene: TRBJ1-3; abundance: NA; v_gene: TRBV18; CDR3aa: CASSPLDRGISGNTIYF; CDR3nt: TGTGCCAGCTCACCACTGGACAGGGGCATCTCTGGAAACACCATATATTTT
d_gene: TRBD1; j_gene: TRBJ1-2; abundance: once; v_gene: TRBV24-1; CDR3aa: CATSDPGQVPLANYGYTF; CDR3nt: TGTGCCACCAGTGACCCGGGACAGGTTCCATTAGCTAACTATGGCTACACCTTC
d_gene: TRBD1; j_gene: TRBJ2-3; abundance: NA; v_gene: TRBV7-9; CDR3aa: CASSSRGTGDQSTQYF; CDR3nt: TGTGCCAGCAGCTCAAGAGGGACAGGGGATCAAAGTACGCAGTATTTT
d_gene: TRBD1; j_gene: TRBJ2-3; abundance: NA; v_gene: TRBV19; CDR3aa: CASSPGQGDADTQYF; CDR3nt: TGTGCCAGTAGTCCGGGACAGGGTGACGCAGATACGCAGTATTTT
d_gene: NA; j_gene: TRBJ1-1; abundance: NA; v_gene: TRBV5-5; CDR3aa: CASNGKSDTEAFF; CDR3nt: TGTGCCAGCAACGGAAAATCGGACACTGAAGCTTTCTTT
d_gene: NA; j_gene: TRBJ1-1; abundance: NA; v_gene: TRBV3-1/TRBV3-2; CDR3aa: CASSQVEGNTEAFF; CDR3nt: TGTGCCAGCAGCCAAGTGGAGGGGAACACTGAAGCTTTCTTT
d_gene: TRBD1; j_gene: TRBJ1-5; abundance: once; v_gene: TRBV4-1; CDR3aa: CASSQEGQGDQPQHF; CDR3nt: TGCGCCAGCAGCCAAGAGGGGCAGGGGGATCAGCCCCAGCATTTT
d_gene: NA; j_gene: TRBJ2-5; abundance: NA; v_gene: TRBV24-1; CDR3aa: CATSDPKGRRAETQYF; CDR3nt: TGTGCCACCAGTGACCCTAAGGGACGGCGGGCAGAGACCCAGTACTTC
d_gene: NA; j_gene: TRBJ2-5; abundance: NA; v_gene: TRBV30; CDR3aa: CAWSVLTQETQYF; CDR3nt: TGTGCCTGGAGTGTTCTAACCCAAGAGACCCAGTACTTC
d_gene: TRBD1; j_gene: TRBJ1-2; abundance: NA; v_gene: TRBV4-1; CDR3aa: CASSQDRRRGTGGSGYTF; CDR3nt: TGCGCCAGCAGCCAAGATCGGCGGAGGGGGACAGGGGGGTCGGGCTACACCTTC
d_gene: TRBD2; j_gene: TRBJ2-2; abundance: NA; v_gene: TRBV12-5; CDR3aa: CASAPERGGRNTGELFF; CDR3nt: TGTGCTAGTGCCCCCGAGCGGGGGGGTAGGAACACCGGGGAGCTGTTTTTT
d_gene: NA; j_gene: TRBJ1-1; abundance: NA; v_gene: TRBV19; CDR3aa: CASSTQQGYTEAFF; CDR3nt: TGTGCCAGTAGTACTCAACAGGGTTACACTGAAGCTTTCTTT
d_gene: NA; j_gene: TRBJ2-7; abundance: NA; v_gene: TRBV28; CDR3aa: CASRAGGSYEQYF; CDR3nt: TGTGCCAGCAGGGCTGGGGGATCCTACGAGCAGTACTTC
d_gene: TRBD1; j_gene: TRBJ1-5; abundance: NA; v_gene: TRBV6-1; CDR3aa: CASSEAIPGQSHQPQHF; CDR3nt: TGTGCCAGCAGTGAAGCGATTCCGGGACAGTCTCATCAGCCCCAGCATTTT
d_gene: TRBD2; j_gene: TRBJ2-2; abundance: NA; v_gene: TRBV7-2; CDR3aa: CASSLALAGGTGELFF; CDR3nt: TGTGCCAGCAGCTTAGCACTAGCGGGGGGCACCGGGGAGCTGTTTTTT